Below are 3 T cell receptor beta chains sequenced from a single sample in a study of blood T cell repertoires in COVID-19. TCRdb's table, derived via immunoSEQ multiplex PCR, lists solely in-frame clones and lacks some. The sample shows about 21,000 clones, approximately 91% of them seen only once. Sequences were obtained from peripheral blood. The receptors stem from a human donor in a cohort sampled during active COVID-19.

The V and J genes are TRBV19 and TRBJ2-6; possibly TRBD1 for D (5 bases). CDR3 length: 15 residues. V was pared by 7 bases and J by 0 bases, with 10 bases between. The germline V gene encodes CDR1 LNHDA and CDR2 SQIVND (reference sequence). In DNA, the CDR3 is TGTGCCAGTAAGGGGTTGAGCTCTGGGGCCAACGTCCTGACTTTC. Translation: CASKGLSSGANVLTF.

CDR3 nucleotides: TGTGCCAGCAGCCCGTCGGGACAGACTAAAGCTTTCTTT. Translation: CASSPSGQTKAFF. The chain is built from TRBV5-4 and TRBJ1-1; 7 nucleotides agree with TRBD1. In germline, CDR1 is SGHNT, CDR2 YYREEE (reference sequence). The CDR3 totals 13 residues. Unmatched junction bases numbered 9, after V lost 4 bases and J lost 9 bases. The full variable domain, its missing parts supplied by reference TRBV5-4 and TRBJ1-1, is ETGVTQSPTHLIKTRGQQVTLRCSSQSGHNTVSWYQQALGQGPQFIFQYYREEENGRGNFPPRFSGLQFPNYSSELNVNALELDDSALYLCASSPSGQTKAFFGQGTRLTVV.

The V call is TRBV7-2, the J call TRBJ1-4, with TRBD1 identical over 12 bases. CDR3 length: 15 amino acids. CDR1 is SGHTA and CDR2 is FQGNSA in the germline V gene. Trimming removed 1 base from V and 8 bases from J; junction bases left unmatched: 2. The CDR3 nucleotides are TGTGCCAGCAGCTTAGTCGGGACAGGGGGCGAAAAACTGTTTTTT. The encoded protein is CASSLVGTGGEKLFF.